One sample yielded the 16 T cell receptor beta chains listed below, sequenced in a study of breast tumors, draining lymph nodes, adjacent tissues. The lymph nodes were axillary draining lymph nodes from breast cancer patients. TCRdb re-called the multiplex PCR reads through MiXCR, storing one row per CDR3 protein. The sample holds fewer than 300,000 distinct CDR3 sequences, roughly 32% seen once. Sequenced: axillary lymph node tissue. The source is a female donor with breast cancer. Some clones in this sample may be carry-over from other donors' samples.

The chain carries TRBV11-2 and TRBJ2-7; D is uncertain. CDR1 and CDR2 (germline): SGHAT, FQNNGV. V was pared by 1 base and J by 5 bases, with 6 bases between. The CDR3 has 12 amino acids. CDR3: CASSLGANEQYF. CDR3 nucleotide sequence: TGTGCCAGCAGCTTAGGCGCGAACGAGCAGTACTTC.

Ten or more counts support this clonotype. The chain couples TRBV9 to TRBJ2-4, with D possibly TRBD2 on 7 matching bases. The germline gives CDR1 SGDLS, CDR2 YYNGEE. The CDR3 is 15 residues long. V lost 2 bases, J lost 9 bases, and 18 bases lay in between. This chain's CDR3 is CASSVRAGEGGIQYF. CDR3 sequence (DNA): TGTGCCAGCAGCGTTCGGGCGGGAGAAGGGGGCATTCAGTACTTC.

This clonotype was counted between two and nine times. This may arise from a read error, as a much more abundant clone is one base away. The gene calls are TRBV5-4 and TRBJ2-3; D not resolved. The CDR3 totals 15 residues. V lost 0 bases to trimming and J lost 3 bases, with 11 bases between them. Germline values: CDR1 SGHNT, CDR2 YYREEE (reference sequence). Here the CDR3 reads CASSLGAARTDTQYF. The CDR3 DNA reads as TGTGCCAGCAGCTTGGGGGCAGCGCGGACAGATACGCAGTATTTT. Based on the CDR3 plus reference TRBV5-4 and TRBJ2-3, the full variable domain is ETGVTQSPTHLIKTRGQQVTLRCSSQSGHNTVSWYQQALGQGPQFIFQYYREEENGRGNFPPRFSGLQFPNYSSELNVNALELDDSALYLCASSLGAARTDTQYFGPGTRLTVL.

The CDR3 spells CSARRENYNSPLHF. Written as DNA, the CDR3 is TGCAGTGCCCGAAGGGAGAACTATAATTCACCCCTCCACTTT. V is TRBV20-1 and J is TRBJ1-6; unclear D gene. The CDR3 spans 14 residues. Germline CDR1 DFQATT, CDR2 SNEGSKA (reference sequence). Trimming took 6 bases from V and 3 from J, leaving 12 bases between them.

This clonotype showed up many times. This chain joins TRBV6-5 and TRBJ1-3; TRBD1 is a possible D gene (5 bases). The CDR3 spans 15 residues. The V gene lost 2 bases and the J gene lost 1 base, with 9 bases spanning the gap. Germline loops: CDR1 MNHEY, CDR2 SVGAGI. Here the CDR3 DNA reads TGTGCCAGCAGTTACGCAGGACAATCTGGAAACACCATATATTTT. Translated: CASSYAGQSGNTIYF.

This clonotype was found many times. The gene calls are TRBV2 and TRBJ1-6; weak D call: TRBD1 (6 bases). The CDR3 contains 14 residues. V dropped 4 bases and J dropped 5 bases, with 9 bases sitting between them. Germline V gives CDR1 SNHLY, CDR2 FYNNEI. The DNA of the CDR3 is TGTGCCAGCAGTGCCACAGGGAATAATTCACCCCTCCACTTT. It is translated as CASSATGNNSPLHF.

The J gene is TRBJ2-5, the V gene TRBV5-1; possible D gene TRBD2, 6 bases. The CDR3 has 18 amino acids. V lost 2 bases, J lost 4 bases, and 24 bases lay in between. CDR1 is SGHRS, CDR2 YFSETQ, per germline. The CDR3: CASSFRGRGREWGETQYF. For the CDR3, the DNA is TGCGCCAGCAGCTTCCGAGGGCGGGGCAGGGAGTGGGGAGAGACCCAGTACTTC.

The chain combines TRBV5-1 with TRBJ1-1; D might be TRBD1 (5 bases). Per germline, CDR1 SGHRS and CDR2 YFSETQ. The CDR3 sequence is 15 residues long. V lost 0 bases, J lost 11 bases, and 20 bases lay in between. CDR3 sequence: CASSLAGDPLNGAFF. The CDR3 nucleotides read TGCGCCAGCAGCTTGGCGGGGGATCCTCTCAATGGGGCTTTCTTT.

This clonotype occurred a few times. A much larger clone lies one base from this, so it may be a read error. This chain's CDR3 is CSTLTGGAETQYF. As DNA, the CDR3 is TGCAGTACCCTAACAGGGGGCGCAGAGACCCAGTACTTC. V usage is TRBV20-1 and J usage is TRBJ2-5; 9 bases map to TRBD1. Trimming removed 8 bases from V and 4 bases from J; junction bases left unmatched: 8. Looked up from germline, CDR1 is DFQATT and CDR2 is SNEGSKA (reference sequence). CDR3 length equals 13 residues.

This clonotype was detected ten times or more. The genes are TRBV7-6 and TRBJ2-7; D possibly corresponds to TRBD2 (5 bases). The germline V and J ends were trimmed by 2 bases and 0 bases, with 8 bases remaining between them. The CDR3 extends over 14 amino acids. Per the germline V gene, CDR1 is SGHVS and CDR2 is FNYEAQ. This chain's CDR3 is CASSLTSGSYEQYF. As DNA, the CDR3 is TGTGCCAGCAGCTTAACCAGCGGCTCCTACGAGCAGTACTTC.

This clonotype has ten or more counts. The V call is TRBV5-4, the J call TRBJ2-2; TRBD2 matches at 12 bases. This CDR3 is 15 amino acids long. CDR1 and CDR2 (germline): SGHNT, YYREEE (reference sequence). V trimming: 0 bases; J trimming: 6 bases; junction bases outside the gene matches: 0. CDR3 sequence reads: CASSLGLAGAGELFF. CDR3 sequence (DNA): TGTGCCAGCAGCTTGGGACTAGCGGGAGCCGGGGAGCTGTTTTTT. Drawing the rest from reference TRBV5-4 and TRBJ2-2, the complete variable domain is ETGVTQSPTHLIKTRGQQVTLRCSSQSGHNTVSWYQQALGQGPQFIFQYYREEENGRGNFPPRFSGLQFPNYSSELNVNALELDDSALYLCASSLGLAGAGELFFGEGSRLTVL.

This clonotype showed up just a few times. A read error is possible here, since a much larger clone lies one base away. The chain uses TRBV2 and TRBJ2-2; 10 bases are shared with TRBD1. The germline V gene encodes CDR1 SNHLY and CDR2 FYNNEI. The CDR3 extends over 15 amino acids. CDR3 DNA: TGTGCCGGCAGCCGGGACAGGGGTGACACCGGGGAGCTGTTTTTT. Translated: CAGSRDRGDTGELFF.

This clonotype was seen many times. J is TRBJ2-7 and V is TRBV6-4; D is tentatively TRBD1 or TRBD2 (5 bases each). From germline, CDR1 is MRHNA and CDR2 SNTAGT. The CDR3 extends over 12 amino acids. The CDR3 region is CPGRASSYEQYF. CDR3 in DNA: TGTCCGGGGCGGGCCAGCTCCTACGAGCAGTACTTC.

As regards this clonotype: A much larger clone lies one base from this, so it may be a read error. This chain links TRBV5-5 with TRBJ1-2; a possible D gene is TRBD1 (5 bases). The CDR3 loop spans 15 amino acids. Germline assignment: CDR1 SGHKS and CDR2 YYEKEE (reference sequence). CDR3 region: CASTLVGSGERGYAF. In nucleotides, the CDR3 is TGTGCCAGCACATTGGTTGGGTCCGGGGAGAGGGGCTACGCCTTC.

In its sample, this clonotype was seen many times. An end of the junction does not agree with germline; a read error may underlie this. The rearrangement uses TRBV2 and TRBJ2-7, with 11 nucleotides matching TRBD2. Germline values: CDR1 SNHLY, CDR2 FYNNEI. This CDR3 has 12 amino acids. The CDR3 DNA follows: TGTGCCAGCACCCAGGGGACTAGCGGAAGACTTTTC. Amino acid sequence: CASTQGTSGRLF.

As for this clonotype: Just one base apart from a much larger clone, this may be a read error. The gene calls are TRBV9 and TRBJ1-6, with TRBD1 identical over 8 bases. Per the germline V gene, CDR1 is SGDLS and CDR2 is YYNGEE. This CDR3 spans 15 amino acids. The CDR3 here is CASSSRTGPNSPPHF. The CDR3 nucleotides read TGTGCCAGCAGCTCCCGGACAGGGCCCAATTCACCCCCCCACTTT.